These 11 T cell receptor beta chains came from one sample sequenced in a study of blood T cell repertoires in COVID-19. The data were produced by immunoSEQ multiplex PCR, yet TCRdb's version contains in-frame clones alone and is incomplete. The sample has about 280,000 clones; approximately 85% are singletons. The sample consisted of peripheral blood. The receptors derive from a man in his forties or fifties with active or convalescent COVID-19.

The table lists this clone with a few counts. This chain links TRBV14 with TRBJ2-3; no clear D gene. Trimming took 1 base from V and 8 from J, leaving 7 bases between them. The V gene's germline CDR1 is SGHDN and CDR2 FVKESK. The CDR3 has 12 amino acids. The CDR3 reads CASSQGSGTQYF. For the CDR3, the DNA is TGTGCCAGCAGCCAAGGTTCGGGTACGCAGTATTTT.

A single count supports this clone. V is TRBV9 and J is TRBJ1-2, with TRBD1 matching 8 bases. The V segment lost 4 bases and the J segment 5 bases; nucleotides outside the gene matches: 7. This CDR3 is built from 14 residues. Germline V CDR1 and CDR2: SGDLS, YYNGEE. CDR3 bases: TGTGCCAGCAGCCTTGACAGGGGTGAATATGGCTACACCTTC. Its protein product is CASSLDRGEYGYTF.

CDR3 loop: CASSSLGRTGELFF. Written as DNA, the CDR3 is TGTGCCAGCAGCTCCCTAGGTCGCACCGGGGAGCTGTTTTTT. The rearrangement joins TRBV11-2 to TRBJ2-2; D is uncertain. CDR3 length: 14 residues. Trimming stripped 4 bases from V and 4 bases from J, with 10 bases between. Per the germline V gene, CDR1 is SGHAT and CDR2 is FQNNGV.

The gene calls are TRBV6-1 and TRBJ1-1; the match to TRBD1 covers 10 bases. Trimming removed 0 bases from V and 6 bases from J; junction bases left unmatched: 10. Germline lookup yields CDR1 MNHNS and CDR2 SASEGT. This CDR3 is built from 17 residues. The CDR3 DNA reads TGTGCCAGCAGTGAAGCACCAGGTGGGACAGGGGACGCTGAAGCTTTCTTT. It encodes CASSEAPGGTGDAEAFF.

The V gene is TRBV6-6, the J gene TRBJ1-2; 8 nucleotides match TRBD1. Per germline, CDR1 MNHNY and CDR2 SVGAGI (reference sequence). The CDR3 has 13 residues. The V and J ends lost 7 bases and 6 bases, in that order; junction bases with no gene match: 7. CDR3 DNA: TGTGCCAGCACAGGGGGCGCGGGTCATGGCTACACCTTC. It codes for CASTGGAGHGYTF.

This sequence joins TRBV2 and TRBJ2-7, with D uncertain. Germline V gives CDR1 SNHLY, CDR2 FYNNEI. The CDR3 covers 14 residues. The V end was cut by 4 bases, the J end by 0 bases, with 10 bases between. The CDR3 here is CASSASVSSYEQYF. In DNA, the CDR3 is TGTGCCAGCAGTGCGAGTGTAAGCTCCTACGAGCAGTACTTC.

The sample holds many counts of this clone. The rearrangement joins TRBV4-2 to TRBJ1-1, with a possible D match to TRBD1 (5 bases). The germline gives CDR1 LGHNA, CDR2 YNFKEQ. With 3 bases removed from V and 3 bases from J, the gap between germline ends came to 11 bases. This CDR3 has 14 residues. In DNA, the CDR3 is TGTGCCAGCAGCCAGGGGGGTTGGGACACTGAAGCTTTCTTT. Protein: CASSQGGWDTEAFF.

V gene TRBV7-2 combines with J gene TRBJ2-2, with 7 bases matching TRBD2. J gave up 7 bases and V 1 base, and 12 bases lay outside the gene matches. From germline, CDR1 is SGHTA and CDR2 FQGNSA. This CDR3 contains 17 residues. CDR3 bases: TGTGCCAGCAGCTTAGAGAGCGGCGGGAGTGCGGTCGGGGAGCTGTTTTTT. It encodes CASSLESGGSAVGELFF.

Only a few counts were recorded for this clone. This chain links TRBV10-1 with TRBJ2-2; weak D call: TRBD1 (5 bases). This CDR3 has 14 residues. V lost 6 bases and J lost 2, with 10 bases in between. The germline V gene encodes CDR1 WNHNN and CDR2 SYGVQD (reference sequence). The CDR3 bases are TGCGCCAGCAGCCTACAGGTTAACACCGGGGAGCTGTTTTTT. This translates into CASSLQVNTGELFF.

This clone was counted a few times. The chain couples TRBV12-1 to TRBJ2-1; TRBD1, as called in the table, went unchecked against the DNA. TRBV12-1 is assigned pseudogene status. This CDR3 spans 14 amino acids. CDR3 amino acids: CASSFDGTNNEQFF. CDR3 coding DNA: TGTGCCAGCAGCTTTGATGGCACAAACAATGAGCAGTTCTTC.

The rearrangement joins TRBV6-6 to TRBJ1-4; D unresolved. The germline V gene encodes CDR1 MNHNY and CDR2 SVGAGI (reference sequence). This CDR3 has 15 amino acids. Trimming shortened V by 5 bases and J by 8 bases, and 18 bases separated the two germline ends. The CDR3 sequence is CASSPSGSIGEKLFF. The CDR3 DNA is TGTGCCAGCAGTCCCTCGGGAAGTATAGGGGAAAAACTGTTTTTT.